The 9 T cell receptor beta chains below were found in one sample sequenced in a study of tumor-infiltrating lymphocytes in glioblastoma multiforme. TCRB libraries came from RNA via three nested multiplex PCR rounds. TCRdb re-analysed the multiplex PCR reads in MiXCR, keeping a single row per CDR3 protein. The table has about 15,000 distinct CDR3 sequences, about 67% seen once. Sequencing was performed on brain tumor tissue. The receptors stem from a male donor with glioblastoma.

Notes on this clonotype: Its ends do not fully match the called genes, so a read error is possible. The V gene is TRBV11-1, the J gene TRBJ2-7; D possibly corresponds to TRBD1 (6 bases). The CDR3 contains 12 residues. Germline V gene lookup returns CDR1 SGHAT and CDR2 FQDESV (reference sequence). This chain's CDR3 is CASSGQGRTQYF. For the CDR3, the DNA is TGTGCCAGCAGCGGTCAGGGGCGCACGCAGTATTTC.

This clonotype turned up a few times. The chain is built from TRBV12-3 or TRBV12-4 and TRBJ2-1, with a tentative D call TRBD2 (6 bases). V shed 8 bases and J shed 5 bases, with 13 bases lying between them. The CDR3 length is 13 residues. DNA of the CDR3: TGTGCCAGCCGGCCTAGCGAGGACAATGAGCAGTTCTTC. This gives the protein CASRPSEDNEQFF.

V gene TRBV6-1 combines with J gene TRBJ2-1, with 13 bases matching TRBD2. Per the germline V gene, CDR1 is MNHNS and CDR2 is SASEGT. With V trimmed by 5 bases and J by 4 bases, 2 bases remained unmatched. The CDR3 has 15 amino acids. The CDR3 sequence: CASSPLAGGYNEQFF. CDR3 coding DNA: TGTGCCAGCAGTCCACTAGCGGGGGGGTACAATGAGCAGTTCTTC.

This clonotype was seen more than once but under ten times. One junction end disagrees with the germline gene, perhaps due to a read error. J is TRBJ1-6 and V is TRBV6-6, with no clear D. The germline V gene encodes CDR1 MNHNY and CDR2 SVGAGI (reference sequence). This CDR3 comprises 14 residues. In DNA, the CDR3 is TGTGCCAGCAGGCATGGACTGTTAAATTCACCCCTTCACTTT. Amino acid sequence: CASRHGLLNSPLHF.

To note about this clonotype: The CDR3 does not close with the conserved phenylalanine or tryptophan, likely indicating a read error. The J gene is TRBJ2-7, the V gene TRBV12-3 or TRBV12-4; tentative D call: TRBD2 (7 bases). V was trimmed by 9 bases and J by 7 bases, leaving 22 bases between them. The CDR3 is made up of 14 amino acids. DNA of the CDR3: TGTGCCAGTCAAAAGGGGGGAGGGGCTGAAGAGCAGTACCTC. Translated, it gives CASQKGGGAEEQYL.

With regard to this clonotype: Its ends do not fully match the called genes, so a read error is possible. The chain joins TRBV4-1 to TRBJ1-2; TRBD1 aligns across 8 bases. Per the germline V gene, CDR1 is MGHRA and CDR2 is YSYEKL. This CDR3 comprises 16 residues. This chain's CDR3 is CAGSQDRDRGHYGYTF. The DNA for the CDR3 is TGCGCCGGCAGCCAAGATCGAGACAGGGGCCACTATGGCTACACCTTC.

This clonotype turned up a few times. CDR3 residues: CSARDSGGITETQYF. The CDR3, as DNA: TGCAGTGCTAGAGATTCCGGGGGGATAACGGAGACCCAGTACTTC. The chain is built from TRBV20-1 and TRBJ2-5, with 7 nucleotides matching TRBD2. V was pared by 0 bases and J by 5 bases, with 9 bases of the junction left unmatched. Germline V gene lookup returns CDR1 DFQATT and CDR2 SNEGSKA (reference sequence). The CDR3 is 15 amino acids.

The gene calls are TRBV20-1 and TRBJ2-7; 7 bases match TRBD2. Germline-derived CDR1 and CDR2 are DFQATT and SNEGSKA (reference sequence). Trimming took 5 bases from V and 4 from J; bases not matched to a gene: 11. The CDR3 spans 14 residues. The CDR3 sequence: CSADPTSRAYEQYF. DNA of the CDR3: TGCAGTGCTGACCCGACTAGCAGGGCATACGAGCAGTACTTC.

In its sample, this clonotype was seen once. The rearrangement joins TRBV4-2 to TRBJ2-1, with D perhaps matching TRBD2 (6 bases). The CDR3 contains 16 residues. The germline V gene has CDR1 LGHNA and CDR2 YNFKEQ. V shed 0 bases and J shed 0 bases, with 9 bases lying between them. CDR3 in DNA: TGTGCCAGCAGCCAAGAAGGAGGGAGCTCCTACAATGAGCAGTTCTTC. As protein: CASSQEGGSSYNEQFF.